This TCR beta chain was obtained from a study of blood T cell repertoires in COVID-19. About the research overall: Italy, Spain and the United States were the sources of the convalescent and acute COVID-19 samples.

Data came from immunoSEQ multiplex PCR; TCRdb stores just in-frame clones and leaves some out. The sample records about 200,000 clones, 80% to 90% being singletons. The CDR3 spans 15 residues. Trimming left V 4 bases short and J 11 bases short, with 24 bases between. CDR1 is SGHRS and CDR2 is YFSETQ in the germline V gene. The sequenced material came from peripheral blood. This clonotype was obtained from a man between 60 and 70 years old with acute or convalescent COVID-19. This chain joins TRBV5-1 and TRBJ1-1, with D tentatively TRBD1 (5 bases). Here the CDR3 reads CASSGGTATRWEAFF. The CDR3 nucleotides read TGCGCCAGCAGCGGAGGGACGGCGACTCGGTGGGAGGCTTTCTTT.